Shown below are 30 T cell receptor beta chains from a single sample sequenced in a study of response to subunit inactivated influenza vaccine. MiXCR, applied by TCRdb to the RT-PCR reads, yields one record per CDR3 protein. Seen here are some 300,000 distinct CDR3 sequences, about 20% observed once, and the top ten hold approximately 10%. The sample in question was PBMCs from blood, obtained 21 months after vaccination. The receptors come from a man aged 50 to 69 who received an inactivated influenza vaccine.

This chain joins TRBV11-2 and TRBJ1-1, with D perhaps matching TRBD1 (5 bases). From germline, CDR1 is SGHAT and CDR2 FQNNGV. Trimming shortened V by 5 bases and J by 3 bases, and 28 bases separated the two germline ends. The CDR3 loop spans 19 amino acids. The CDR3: CASSQSPPGGLPPYTEAFF. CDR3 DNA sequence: TGTGCCAGCAGCCAGTCGCCCCCCGGGGGGTTACCCCCTTACACTGAAGCTTTCTTT.

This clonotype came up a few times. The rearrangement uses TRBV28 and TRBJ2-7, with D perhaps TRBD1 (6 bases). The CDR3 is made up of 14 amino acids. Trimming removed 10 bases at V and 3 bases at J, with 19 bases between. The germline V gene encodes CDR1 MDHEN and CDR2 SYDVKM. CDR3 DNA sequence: TGTGCCACCAAAGTCAGGGGAAATTTCTACGAGCAGTACTTC. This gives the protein CATKVRGNFYEQYF.

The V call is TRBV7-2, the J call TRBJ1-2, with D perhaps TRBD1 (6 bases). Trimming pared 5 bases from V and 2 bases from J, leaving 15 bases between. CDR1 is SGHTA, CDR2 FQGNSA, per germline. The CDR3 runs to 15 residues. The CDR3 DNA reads TGTGCCAGCAGCCGCGGGGGGGGCGCAAACTATGGCTACACCTTC. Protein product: CASSRGGGANYGYTF.

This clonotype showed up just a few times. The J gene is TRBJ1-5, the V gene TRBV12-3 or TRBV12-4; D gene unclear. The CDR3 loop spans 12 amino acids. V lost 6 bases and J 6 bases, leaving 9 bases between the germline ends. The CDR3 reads CASSPVGQPQHF. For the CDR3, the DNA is TGTGCCAGCAGCCCCGTCGGTCAGCCCCAGCATTTT.

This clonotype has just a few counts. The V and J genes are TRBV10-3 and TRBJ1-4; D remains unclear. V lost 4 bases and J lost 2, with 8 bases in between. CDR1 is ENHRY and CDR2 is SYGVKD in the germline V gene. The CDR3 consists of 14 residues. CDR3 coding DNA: TGTGCCATCAGTGTGACAAAGACTAATGAAAAACTGTTTTTT. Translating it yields CAISVTKTNEKLFF.

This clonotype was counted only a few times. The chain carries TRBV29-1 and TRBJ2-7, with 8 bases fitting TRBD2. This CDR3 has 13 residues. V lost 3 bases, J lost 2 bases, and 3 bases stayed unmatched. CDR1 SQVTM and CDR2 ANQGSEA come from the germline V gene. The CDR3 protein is CSVDAGGPYEQYF. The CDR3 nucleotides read TGCAGCGTTGACGCGGGGGGTCCCTACGAGCAGTACTTC.

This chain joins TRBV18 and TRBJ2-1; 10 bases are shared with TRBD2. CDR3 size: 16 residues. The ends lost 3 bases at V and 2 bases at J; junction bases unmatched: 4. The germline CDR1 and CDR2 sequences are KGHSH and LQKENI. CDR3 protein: CASSPFLAGAYNEQFF. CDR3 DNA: TGTGCCAGCTCACCGTTTCTAGCGGGAGCCTACAATGAGCAGTTCTTC.

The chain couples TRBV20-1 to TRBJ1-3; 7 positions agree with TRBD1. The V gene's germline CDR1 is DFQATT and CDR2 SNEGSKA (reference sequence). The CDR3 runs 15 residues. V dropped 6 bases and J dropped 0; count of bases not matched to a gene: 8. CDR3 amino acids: CSAWRGLGSGNTIYF. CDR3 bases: TGCAGTGCCTGGAGGGGGCTCGGCTCTGGAAACACCATATATTTT.

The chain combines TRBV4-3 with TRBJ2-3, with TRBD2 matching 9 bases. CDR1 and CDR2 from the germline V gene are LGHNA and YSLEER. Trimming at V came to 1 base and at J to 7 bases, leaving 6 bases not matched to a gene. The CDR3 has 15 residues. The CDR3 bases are TGCGCCAGCAGCCAAGGTATTAGCGGGGGAAATACGCAGTATTTT. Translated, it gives CASSQGISGGNTQYF.

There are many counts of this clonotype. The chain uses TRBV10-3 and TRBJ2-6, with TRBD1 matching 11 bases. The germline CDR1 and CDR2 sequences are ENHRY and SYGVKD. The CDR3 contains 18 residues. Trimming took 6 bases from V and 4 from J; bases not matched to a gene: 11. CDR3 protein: CAIRGGQGASSGANVLTF. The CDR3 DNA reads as TGTGCCATCAGAGGCGGACAGGGGGCATCGTCCGGGGCCAACGTCCTGACTTTC.

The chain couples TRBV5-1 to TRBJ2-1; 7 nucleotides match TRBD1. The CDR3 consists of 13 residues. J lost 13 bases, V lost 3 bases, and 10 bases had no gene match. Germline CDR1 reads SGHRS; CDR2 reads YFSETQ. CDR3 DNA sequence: TGCGCCAGCAGCTACGACAGGGTTTCGACTCAGTTCTTC. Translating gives CASSYDRVSTQFF.

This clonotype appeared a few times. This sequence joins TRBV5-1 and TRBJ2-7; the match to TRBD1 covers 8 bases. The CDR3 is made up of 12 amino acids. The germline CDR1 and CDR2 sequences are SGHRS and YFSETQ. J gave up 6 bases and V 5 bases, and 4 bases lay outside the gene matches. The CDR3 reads CASSRQGSEQYF. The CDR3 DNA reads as TGCGCCAGCAGTCGACAGGGGAGCGAGCAGTACTTC. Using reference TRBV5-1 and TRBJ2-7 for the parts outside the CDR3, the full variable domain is KAGVTQTPRYLIKTRGQQVTLSCSPISGHRSVSWYQQTPGQGLQFLFEYFSETQRNKGNFPGRFSGRQFSNSRSEMNVSTLELGDSALYLCASSRQGSEQYFGPGTRLTVT.

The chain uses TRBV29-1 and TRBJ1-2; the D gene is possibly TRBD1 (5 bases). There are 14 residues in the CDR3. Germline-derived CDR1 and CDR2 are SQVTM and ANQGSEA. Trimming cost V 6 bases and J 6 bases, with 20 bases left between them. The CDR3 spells CSVGRRGEGHGYTF. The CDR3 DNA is TGCAGCGTCGGACGACGGGGGGAGGGACATGGCTACACCTTC.

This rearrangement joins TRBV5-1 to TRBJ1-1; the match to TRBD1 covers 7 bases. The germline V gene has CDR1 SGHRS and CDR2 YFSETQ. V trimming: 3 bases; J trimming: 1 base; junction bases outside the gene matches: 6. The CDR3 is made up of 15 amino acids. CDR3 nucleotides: TGCGCCAGCAGCTCGGGACAGACGTCGAACACTGAAGCTTTCTTT. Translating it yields CASSSGQTSNTEAFF.

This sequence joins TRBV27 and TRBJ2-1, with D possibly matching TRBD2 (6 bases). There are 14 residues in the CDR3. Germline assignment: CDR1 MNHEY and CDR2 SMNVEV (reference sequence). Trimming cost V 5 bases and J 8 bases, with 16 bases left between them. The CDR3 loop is CASSHPNSGHEQFF. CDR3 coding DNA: TGTGCCAGCAGTCACCCCAATAGCGGCCATGAGCAGTTCTTC.

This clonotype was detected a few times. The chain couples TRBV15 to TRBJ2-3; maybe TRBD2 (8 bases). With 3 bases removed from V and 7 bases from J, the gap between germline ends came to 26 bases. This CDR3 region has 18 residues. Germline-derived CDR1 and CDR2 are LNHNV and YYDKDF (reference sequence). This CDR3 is CATSRGTGAGGLSHTQYF. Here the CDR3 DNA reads TGTGCCACCAGCAGGGGCACAGGGGCGGGGGGTCTTTCTCATACGCAGTATTTT.

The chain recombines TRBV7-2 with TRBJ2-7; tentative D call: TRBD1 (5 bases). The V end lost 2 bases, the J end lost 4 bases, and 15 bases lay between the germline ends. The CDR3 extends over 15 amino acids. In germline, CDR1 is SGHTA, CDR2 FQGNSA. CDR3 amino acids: CASSLITGFIYEQYF. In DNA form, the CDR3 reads TGTGCCAGCAGCTTAATCACAGGTTTTATATACGAGCAGTACTTC.

Here the CDR3 reads CASSPGKHQPQHF. The CDR3 coding sequence is TGTGCCAGCAGTCCCGGGAAACATCAGCCCCAGCATTTT. This sequence joins TRBV28 and TRBJ1-5; D uncertain. In germline, CDR1 is MDHEN, CDR2 SYDVKM. Trimming took off 5 bases at V and 5 bases at J, with 10 bases between the two ends. The CDR3 extends over 13 amino acids.

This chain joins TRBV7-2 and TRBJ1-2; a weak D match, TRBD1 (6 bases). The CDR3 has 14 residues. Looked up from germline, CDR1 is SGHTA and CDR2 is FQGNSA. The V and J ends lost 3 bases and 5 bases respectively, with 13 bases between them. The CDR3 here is CASSLSGDKYGYTF. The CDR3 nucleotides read TGTGCCAGCAGCTTGTCCGGGGACAAGTATGGCTACACCTTC.

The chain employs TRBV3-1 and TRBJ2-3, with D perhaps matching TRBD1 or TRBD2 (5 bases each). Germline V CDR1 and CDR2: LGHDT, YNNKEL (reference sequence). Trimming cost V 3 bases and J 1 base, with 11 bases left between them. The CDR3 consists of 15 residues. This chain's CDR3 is CASSQRDPRTDTQYF. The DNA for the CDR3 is TGTGCCAGCAGCCAGAGGGACCCCCGCACAGATACGCAGTATTTT.

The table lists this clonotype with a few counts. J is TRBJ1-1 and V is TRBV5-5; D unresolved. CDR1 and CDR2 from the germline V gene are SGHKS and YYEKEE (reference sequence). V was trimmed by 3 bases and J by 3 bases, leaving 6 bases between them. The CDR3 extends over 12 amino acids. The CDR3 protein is CASSYEDTEAFF. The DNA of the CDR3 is TGTGCCAGCAGCTATGAGGACACTGAAGCTTTCTTT. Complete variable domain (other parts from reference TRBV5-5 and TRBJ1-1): DAGVTQSPTHLIKTRGQQVTLRCSPISGHKSVSWYQQVLGQGPQFIFQYYEKEERGRGNFPDRFSARQFPNYSSELNVNALLLGDSALYLCASSYEDTEAFFGQGTRLTVV.

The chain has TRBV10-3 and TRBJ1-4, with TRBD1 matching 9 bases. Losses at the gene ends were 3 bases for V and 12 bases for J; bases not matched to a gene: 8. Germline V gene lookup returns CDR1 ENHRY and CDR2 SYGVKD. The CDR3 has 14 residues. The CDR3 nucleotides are TGTGCCATCAGTGAACGGGACAGGGCAGAAGAACTGTTTTTT. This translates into CAISERDRAEELFF.

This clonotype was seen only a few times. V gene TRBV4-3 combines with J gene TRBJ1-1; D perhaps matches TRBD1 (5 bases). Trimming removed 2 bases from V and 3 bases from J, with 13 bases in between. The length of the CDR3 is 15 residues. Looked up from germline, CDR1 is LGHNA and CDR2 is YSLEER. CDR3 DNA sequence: TGCGCCAGCAGCCAACTCGTGGGGGGTCACACTGAAGCTTTCTTT. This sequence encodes CASSQLVGGHTEAFF.

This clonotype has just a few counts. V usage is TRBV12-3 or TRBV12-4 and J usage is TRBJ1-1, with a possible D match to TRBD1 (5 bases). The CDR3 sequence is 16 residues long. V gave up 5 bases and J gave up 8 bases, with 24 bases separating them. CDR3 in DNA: TGTGCCAGCAGTCCCCAGGGAGGGGTTCTGGGTACCGAAGCTTTCTTT. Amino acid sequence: CASSPQGGVLGTEAFF.

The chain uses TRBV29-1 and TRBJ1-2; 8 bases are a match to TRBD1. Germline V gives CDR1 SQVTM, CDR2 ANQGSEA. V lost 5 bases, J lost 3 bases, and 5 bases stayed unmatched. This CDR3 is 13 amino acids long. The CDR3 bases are TGCAGCGTTTCCAGGGGGCGAGACTATGGCTACACCTTC. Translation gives CSVSRGRDYGYTF.

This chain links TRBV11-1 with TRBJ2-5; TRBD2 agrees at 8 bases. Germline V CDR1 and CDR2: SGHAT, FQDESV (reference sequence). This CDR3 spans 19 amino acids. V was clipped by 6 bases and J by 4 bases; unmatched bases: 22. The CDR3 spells CASRRTSWTSIHELETQYF. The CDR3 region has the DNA TGTGCCAGCAGGCGGACCAGCTGGACTAGCATTCACGAATTAGAGACCCAGTACTTC.

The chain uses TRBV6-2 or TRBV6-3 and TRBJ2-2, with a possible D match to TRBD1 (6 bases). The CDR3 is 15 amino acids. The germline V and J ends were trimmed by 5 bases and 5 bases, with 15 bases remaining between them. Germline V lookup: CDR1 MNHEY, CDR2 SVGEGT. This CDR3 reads CASSLNRAGTGELFF. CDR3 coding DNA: TGTGCCAGCAGTCTAAACAGGGCCGGGACCGGGGAGCTGTTTTTT.

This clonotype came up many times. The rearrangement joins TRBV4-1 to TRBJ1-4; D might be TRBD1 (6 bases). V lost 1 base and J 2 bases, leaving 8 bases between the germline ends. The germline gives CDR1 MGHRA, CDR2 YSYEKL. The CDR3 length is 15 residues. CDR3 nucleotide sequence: TGCGCCAGCAGCCAAGCTACAGGGACTAATGAAAAACTGTTTTTT. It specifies CASSQATGTNEKLFF.

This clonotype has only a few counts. This CDR3 reads CASAREAGELFF. The CDR3 bases are TGTGCCAGCGCGAGGGAGGCCGGGGAGCTGTTTTTT. This chain uses TRBV2 with TRBJ2-2; D may be TRBD2 (6 bases). Germline V CDR1 and CDR2: SNHLY, FYNNEI. The CDR3 length is 12 residues. The germline V and J ends were trimmed by 8 bases and 6 bases, with 10 bases remaining between them.

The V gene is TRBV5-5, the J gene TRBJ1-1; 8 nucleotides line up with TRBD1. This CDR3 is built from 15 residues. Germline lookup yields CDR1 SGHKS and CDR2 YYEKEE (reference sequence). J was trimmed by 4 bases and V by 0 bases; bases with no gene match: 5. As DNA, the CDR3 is TGTGCCAGCAGCTTGGGCAGGGGGCGAGGCACTGAAGCTTTCTTT. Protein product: CASSLGRGRGTEAFF.